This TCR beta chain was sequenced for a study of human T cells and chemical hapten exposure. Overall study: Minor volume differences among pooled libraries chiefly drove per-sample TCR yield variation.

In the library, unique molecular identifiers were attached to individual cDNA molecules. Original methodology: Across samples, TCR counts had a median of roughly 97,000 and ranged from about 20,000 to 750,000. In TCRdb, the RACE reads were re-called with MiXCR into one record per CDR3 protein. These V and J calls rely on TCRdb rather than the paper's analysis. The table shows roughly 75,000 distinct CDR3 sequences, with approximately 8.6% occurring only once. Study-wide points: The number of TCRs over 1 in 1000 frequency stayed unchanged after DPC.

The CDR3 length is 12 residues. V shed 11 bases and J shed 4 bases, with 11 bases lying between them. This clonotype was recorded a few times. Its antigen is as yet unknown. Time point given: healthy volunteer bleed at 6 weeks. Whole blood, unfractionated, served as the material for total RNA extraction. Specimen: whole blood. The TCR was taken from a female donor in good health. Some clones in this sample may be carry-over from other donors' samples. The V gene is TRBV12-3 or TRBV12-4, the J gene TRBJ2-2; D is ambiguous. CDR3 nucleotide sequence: TGTGCCGTTCTTCTCCGCACCGGGGAGCTGTTTTTT. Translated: CAVLLRTGELFF.